The 31 T cell receptor beta chains reported below all come from one sample, sequenced in a study of shared clonotypes between healthy human individuals (dated by TCRdb to about 2020). Library construction relied on the immunoSEQ multiplex PCR assay. What TCRdb holds here is the immuneACCESS table cut down to in-frame rearrangements. Part of the clones is not present; checked against another copy, under half of the missing clones reflect an unresolved V gene, and the others are unexplained. Recorded for this sample are millions of clones; about 94% of them occurred a single time. The top ten hold about 1.1% of the sample. CD8 naive samples were obtained by positive selection for CCR7 among CD45RO-negative cells, yielding a CD45RA+CCR7+ population from which TemRA cells were excluded. Input material: naive CD8+ T cells sorted from blood. The cell subset or site label on this specimen signifies: CD45RA+CCR7+. The receptors here all came from a man between 18 and 29 years old in good health.

A single count supports this clone. The chain combines TRBV15 with TRBJ1-1; 7 bases are shared with TRBD1. This CDR3 region has 16 residues. Germline V gene sequence: CDR1 LNHNV, CDR2 YYDKDF (reference sequence). With V trimmed by 1 base and J by 0 bases, 5 bases remained unmatched. This CDR3 is CATSRVGTVLNTEAFF. CDR3 nucleotide sequence: TGTGCCACCAGCAGAGTCGGGACAGTCTTGAACACTGAAGCTTTCTTT.

This chain connects TRBV7-8 to TRBJ2-1, with TRBD2 matching 16 bases. This CDR3 contains 18 residues. The trim removed 5 bases at V and 3 bases at J, leaving 7 bases unmatched. The V gene's germline CDR1 is SGHVS and CDR2 FQNEAQ. The CDR3 sequence: CASSTGLAGGPLYNEQFF. In nucleotides, the CDR3 is TGTGCCAGCAGCACGGGACTAGCGGGGGGGCCACTCTACAATGAGCAGTTCTTC.

This chain joins TRBV27 and TRBJ1-5; D might be TRBD1 (6 bases). The germline V and J ends were trimmed by 2 bases and 0 bases, with 14 bases remaining between them. Germline V lookup: CDR1 MNHEY, CDR2 SMNVEV (reference sequence). This CDR3 contains 17 residues. The CDR3 region has the DNA TGTGCCAGCAGTTTAGTCTCGGACAGCTATAGCAATCAGCCCCAGCATTTT. Amino acids: CASSLVSDSYSNQPQHF.

A note on this clone: Other DNA sequences within the sample encode an identical CDR3. The chain recombines TRBV30 with TRBJ1-2, with D perhaps TRBD1 (5 bases). The germline V gene encodes CDR1 GTSNPN and CDR2 SVGIG (reference sequence). V lost 1 base and J lost 3, with 9 bases in between. The CDR3 has 13 residues. CDR3 protein: CAWSGQGDYGYTF. The DNA of the CDR3 is TGTGCCTGGAGTGGCCAGGGTGACTATGGCTACACCTTC.

The chain carries TRBV5-8 and TRBJ2-3, with a possible D match to TRBD2 (5 bases). Germline lookup yields CDR1 SGHTS and CDR2 YDEGEE. Trimming stripped 4 bases from V and 3 bases from J, with 18 bases between. The CDR3 runs 16 residues. CDR3 residues: CASSRTDSLKTDTQYF. CDR3 sequence (DNA): TGTGCCAGCAGCCGCACGGACTCTCTGAAAACAGATACGCAGTATTTT.

This clone is a singleton in its sample. This chain links TRBV2 with TRBJ2-7; D not resolved. Germline loops: CDR1 SNHLY, CDR2 FYNNEI. V lost 1 base, J lost 2 bases, and 12 bases lay in between. The CDR3 runs 15 residues. The CDR3 region is CASSEGILGTYEQYF. The CDR3 bases are TGTGCCAGCAGTGAAGGGATCCTTGGAACCTACGAGCAGTACTTC.

The chain has TRBV27 and TRBJ2-7, with unresolved D. The CDR3 covers 14 residues. Between the trimmed V and J ends, which lost 0 bases and 5 bases, there was a span of 11 bases. From germline, CDR1 is MNHEY and CDR2 SMNVEV (reference sequence). The CDR3 nucleotides read TGTGCCAGCAGTTTATCAGCCCCGTACGACGAGCAGTACTTC. The encoded protein is CASSLSAPYDEQYF.

The chain combines TRBV19 with TRBJ2-1; D may correspond to TRBD1 or TRBD2 (5 bases each). CDR1 and CDR2 (germline): LNHDA, SQIVND (reference sequence). This CDR3 contains 16 residues. V shed 0 bases and J shed 8 bases, with 17 bases lying between them. CDR3 sequence reads: CASSIEGRLGRDEQFF. CDR3 DNA sequence: TGTGCCAGTAGTATAGAGGGACGACTGGGTAGGGATGAGCAGTTCTTC.

This chain uses TRBV4-3 with TRBJ2-3, with 7 bases lining up with TRBD2. In germline, CDR1 is LGHNA, CDR2 YSLEER. CDR3 size: 17 residues. V trimming: 2 bases; J trimming: 5 bases; junction bases outside the gene matches: 13. CDR3: CASSQTGGLGVGDTQYF. The CDR3, as DNA: TGCGCCAGCAGCCAAACGGGAGGACTAGGGGTAGGAGATACGCAGTATTTT.

The V gene is TRBV7-2, the J gene TRBJ2-2; 9 nucleotides line up with TRBD2. Germline V gene lookup returns CDR1 SGHTA and CDR2 FQGNSA. The length of the CDR3 is 16 residues. Unmatched junction bases numbered 9, after V lost 3 bases and J lost 7 bases. CDR3 bases: TGTGCCAGCAGCTTCGGTAGCGGGAGAGGAATCGGGGAGCTGTTTTTT. It specifies CASSFGSGRGIGELFF.

The chain recombines TRBV27 with TRBJ1-2; D remains ambiguous. There are 13 residues in the CDR3. Trimming stripped 2 bases from V and 1 base from J, with 5 bases between. Germline V CDR1 and CDR2: MNHEY, SMNVEV (reference sequence). The CDR3 nucleotides are TGTGCCAGCAGTTTAACGCATAACTATGGCTACACCTTC. This translates into CASSLTHNYGYTF.

Points on this clone: The same CDR3 is also encoded by other DNA sequences in this sample. The V call is TRBV7-2, the J call TRBJ2-7; tentative D call: TRBD1 (6 bases). The length of the CDR3 is 14 residues. CDR1 is SGHTA, CDR2 FQGNSA, per germline. Trimming stripped 1 base from V and 4 bases from J, with 11 bases between. In nucleotides, the CDR3 is TGTGCCAGCAGCTTAGGCCAGGGGATGTACGAGCAGTACTTC. It encodes CASSLGQGMYEQYF.

This clone is a singleton in its sample. The CDR3 sequence is CASSSSLEVEQYF. DNA for the CDR3: TGTGCCAGCAGCAGTTCCCTCGAAGTCGAGCAGTACTTC. The V and J genes are TRBV27 and TRBJ2-7, with no clear D. The CDR3 length is 13 residues. The germline CDR1 and CDR2 sequences are MNHEY and SMNVEV (reference sequence). Trimming stripped 6 bases from V and 6 bases from J, with 15 bases between.

The gene calls are TRBV7-9 and TRBJ2-3, with D tentatively TRBD1 or TRBD2 (5 bases each). The germline V gene has CDR1 SEHNR and CDR2 FQNEAQ (reference sequence). The CDR3 loop spans 18 amino acids. Trimming removed 0 bases from V and 1 base from J, with 17 bases in between. The CDR3 DNA is TGTGCCAGCAGCTTAGCGGCTATCGGGACCGTCCGCACAGATACGCAGTATTTT. Residues: CASSLAAIGTVRTDTQYF.

This clone was seen once. The CDR3 nucleotides read TGTGCCAGCAGCCATCACGACAGGGGGCAAGATACGCAGTATTTT. This encodes CASSHHDRGQDTQYF. The chain joins TRBV7-9 to TRBJ2-3, with 10 bases aligning to TRBD1. Losses at the gene ends were 5 bases for V and 5 bases for J; bases not matched to a gene: 7. CDR3 length: 15 residues. Germline CDR1 and CDR2: SEHNR and FQNEAQ (reference sequence).

V gene TRBV7-3 combines with J gene TRBJ2-3; D possibly corresponds to TRBD1 (5 bases). Trimming took off 5 bases at V and 6 bases at J, with 9 bases between the two ends. In germline, CDR1 is SGHTA, CDR2 FQGTGA. The CDR3 has 12 amino acids. The CDR3 DNA reads as TGTGCCAGCAGCCCCGCAGGGGATACGCAGTATTTT. Translated: CASSPAGDTQYF. The whole variable domain, filled in from reference TRBV7-3 and TRBJ2-3, reads GAGVSQTPSNKVTEKGKYVELRCDPISGHTALYWYRQSLGQGPEFLIYFQGTGAADDSGLPNDRFFAVRPEGSVSTLKIQRTERGDSAVYLCASSPAGDTQYFGPGTRLTVL.

The chain carries TRBV9 and TRBJ2-7, with TRBD1 as a possible D gene (6 bases). CDR3 length: 15 residues. CDR1 and CDR2 (germline): SGDLS, YYNGEE. Trimming stripped 3 bases from V and 3 bases from J, with 16 bases between. CDR3 sequence (DNA): TGTGCCAGCAGCGCAACGGGACACCCCGACTACGAGCAGTACTTC. Amino acids: CASSATGHPDYEQYF.

V usage is TRBV11-2 and J usage is TRBJ2-4, with no clear D. CDR1 and CDR2 from the germline V gene are SGHAT and FQNNGV. Deletions cut 2 bases from V and 0 bases from J, with 5 bases between. The CDR3 totals 14 residues. The CDR3 DNA follows: TGTGCCAGCAGCTTAACTCCAGCCAAAAACATTCAGTACTTC. The encoded protein is CASSLTPAKNIQYF.

The chain combines TRBV7-9 with TRBJ2-7; possible D gene TRBD1, 6 bases. V was pared by 8 bases and J by 5 bases, with 19 bases between. This CDR3 comprises 14 residues. The germline V gene has CDR1 SEHNR and CDR2 FQNEAQ (reference sequence). The CDR3 here is CASVWAGDVDEQYF. The CDR3 DNA reads TGTGCCAGCGTGTGGGCAGGGGACGTCGACGAGCAGTACTTC.

This clone has only one observation. The rearrangement joins TRBV5-6 to TRBJ1-5; no reliable D call. CDR3 length: 14 amino acids. The germline V gene has CDR1 SGHDT and CDR2 YYEEEE. With 4 bases removed from V and 0 bases from J, the gap between germline ends came to 8 bases. CDR3 DNA: TGTGCCAGCAGCGAAGCCTATAGCAATCAGCCCCAGCATTTT. This translates into CASSEAYSNQPQHF.

As concerns this clone: This specimen includes other DNA sequences encoding the same CDR3. V usage is TRBV9 and J usage is TRBJ2-5, with a weak D call TRBD2 (6 bases). V lost 0 bases, J lost 4 bases, and 7 bases lay in between. The CDR3 runs to 13 residues. Germline V gives CDR1 SGDLS, CDR2 YYNGEE. The CDR3 sequence: CASSVGSGETQYF. CDR3 DNA: TGTGCCAGCAGCGTAGGTAGCGGAGAGACCCAGTACTTC.

The rearrangement links TRBV6-1 to TRBJ1-1; D unclear. There are 15 residues in the CDR3. The germline V gene has CDR1 MNHNS and CDR2 SASEGT. Trimming removed 6 bases at V and 0 bases at J, with 14 bases between. This chain's CDR3 is CASRSSLAVNTEAFF. The CDR3 bases are TGTGCCAGCAGGTCATCTCTTGCGGTGAACACTGAAGCTTTCTTT.

The CDR3 sequence is CASSFWADTGELFF. For the CDR3, the DNA is TGTGCCAGCAGTTTTTGGGCCGACACCGGGGAGCTGTTTTTT. This chain joins TRBV27 and TRBJ2-2; no definite D call. The CDR3 has 14 residues. V lost 3 bases, J lost 3 bases, and 8 bases lay in between. Germline V gives CDR1 MNHEY, CDR2 SMNVEV (reference sequence).

Worth noting for this clone: The sample carries other DNA sequences with the same CDR3. DNA for the CDR3: TGTGCCAGCAGCTTAGTCCACTACGAGCAGTACTTC. This codes for CASSLVHYEQYF. This chain links TRBV7-9 with TRBJ2-7; no clear D gene. Per the germline V gene, CDR1 is SEHNR and CDR2 is FQNEAQ (reference sequence). V lost 1 base and J 3 bases, leaving 4 bases between the germline ends. The CDR3 totals 12 residues.

The chain joins TRBV7-6 to TRBJ2-3, with D tentatively TRBD1 or TRBD2 (5 bases each). CDR3 length equals 17 residues. The germline V gene encodes CDR1 SGHVS and CDR2 FNYEAQ. V was clipped by 1 base and J by 1 base, with 15 bases between them. The CDR3 DNA is TGTGCCAGCAGCTTAGGTCCGAAGGGGACGGGCACAGATACGCAGTATTTT. Translation: CASSLGPKGTGTDTQYF.

The chain is built from TRBV30 and TRBJ1-1; 8 bases map to TRBD1. CDR1 is GTSNPN, CDR2 SVGIG, per germline (reference sequence). This CDR3 has 11 residues. The J segment lost 10 bases and the V segment lost 5 bases, leaving 6 bases of the junction unmatched. In nucleotides, the CDR3 is TGTGCCTGGTATTCCGGGACAGGAGCTTTCTTT. As protein: CAWYSGTGAFF.

This clone has more than one count but fewer than ten. The J gene is TRBJ1-6, the V gene TRBV4-1; D may be TRBD1 (5 bases). The CDR3 covers 14 residues. Germline CDR1 MGHRA, CDR2 YSYEKL. Trimming left V 0 bases short and J 8 bases short, with 8 bases between. CDR3 region: CASSQDGADSPLHF. The CDR3 DNA sequence: TGCGCCAGCAGCCAAGATGGGGCGGATTCACCCCTCCACTTT.

The rearrangement links TRBV19 to TRBJ2-1; the D gene is possibly TRBD1 (5 bases). Germline V lookup: CDR1 LNHDA, CDR2 SQIVND (reference sequence). This CDR3 spans 15 amino acids. Trimming pared 3 bases from V and 2 bases from J, leaving 11 bases between. CDR3 region: CASSIVADTYNEQFF. CDR3 nucleotide sequence: TGTGCCAGTAGTATTGTGGCGGACACCTACAATGAGCAGTTCTTC.

The chain joins TRBV19 to TRBJ1-2, with TRBD1 matching over 9 bases. CDR3 length: 18 residues. Germline loops: CDR1 LNHDA, CDR2 SQIVND (reference sequence). V trimming: 0 bases; J trimming: 4 bases; junction bases outside the gene matches: 12. In DNA, the CDR3 is TGTGCCAGTAGTATAGATCTTGGGACAGGGCTCAAGATCTATGGCTACACCTTC. Amino acid sequence: CASSIDLGTGLKIYGYTF.

The chain carries TRBV2 and TRBJ2-1, with D perhaps TRBD1 (6 bases). V gave up 1 base and J gave up 3 bases, with 13 bases separating them. In germline, CDR1 is SNHLY, CDR2 FYNNEI. CDR3 length: 16 amino acids. The CDR3 is CASSEEGEWDYNEQFF. Written as DNA, the CDR3 is TGTGCCAGCAGTGAAGAGGGGGAGTGGGACTACAATGAGCAGTTCTTC.

The chain couples TRBV13 to TRBJ2-3, with unresolved D. The CDR3 is 13 residues long. Germline values: CDR1 PRHDT, CDR2 FYEKMQ (reference sequence). V lost 7 bases and J 0 bases, leaving 8 bases between the germline ends. This chain's CDR3 is CASTMGSTDTQYF. The DNA for the CDR3 is TGTGCCAGCACCATGGGTAGCACAGATACGCAGTATTTT. Full variable domain (remainder filled in from reference TRBV13 and TRBJ2-3): AAGVIQSPRHLIKEKRETATLKCYPIPRHDTVYWYQQGPGQDPQFLISFYEKMQSDKGSIPDRFSAQQFSDYHSELNMSSLELGDSALYFCASTMGSTDTQYFGPGTRLTVL.